The 10 T cell receptor beta chains reported below all come from one sample, sequenced in a study of blood T cell repertoires in COVID-19. Method: immunoSEQ multiplex PCR; TCRdb's copy keeps in-frame clones and lacks some. The data hold around 110,000 clones, with around 78% observed a single time. The sample taken for sequencing was peripheral blood. These receptors all come from a man younger than 40 with acute or convalescent COVID-19.

The V call is TRBV7-2, the J call TRBJ2-5; tentatively, D is TRBD2 (6 bases). The CDR3 sequence is 14 residues long. Per germline, CDR1 SGHTA and CDR2 FQGNSA. V gave up 2 bases and J gave up 5 bases, with 12 bases separating them. CDR3 sequence: CASSLRGGTETQYF. CDR3 coding DNA: TGTGCCAGCAGCTTACGGGGAGGAACTGAGACCCAGTACTTC. Full variable domain (missing parts from reference TRBV7-2 and TRBJ2-5): GAGVSQSPSNKVTEKGKDVELRCDPISGHTALYWYRQSLGQGLEFLIYFQGNSAPDKSGLPSDRFSAERTGGSVSTLTIQRTQQEDSAVYLCASSLRGGTETQYFGPGTRLLVL.

The V and J genes are TRBV11-2 and TRBJ2-5; D is uncertain. The CDR3 is 15 residues long. Germline V gene lookup returns CDR1 SGHAT and CDR2 FQNNGV. V was trimmed by 0 bases and J by 6 bases, leaving 14 bases between them. The CDR3 DNA is TGTGCCAGCAGCTTAGAACTGGGCTCGGCGAAGACCCAGTACTTC. Its translation is CASSLELGSAKTQYF.

The chain combines TRBV18 with TRBJ2-7; 8 nucleotides match TRBD1. The V gene's germline CDR1 is KGHSH and CDR2 LQKENI. Germline trimming cut 3 bases from V and 2 bases from J; bases unmatched to any gene: 9. There are 16 residues in the CDR3. CDR3 protein: CASSPEDRVSAYEQYF. The CDR3 region has the DNA TGTGCCAGCTCACCGGAGGACAGGGTGAGCGCCTACGAGCAGTACTTC.

This chain connects TRBV6-6 to TRBJ1-1; D may be TRBD1 (5 bases). Between the trimmed V and J ends, which lost 2 bases and 5 bases, there was a span of 12 bases. Germline V CDR1 and CDR2: MNHNY, SVGAGI (reference sequence). CDR3 size: 14 residues. The CDR3, as DNA: TGTGCCAGCAGTTACGAGGTCAGGGCAACTGAAGCTTTCTTT. This sequence encodes CASSYEVRATEAFF.

J is TRBJ2-1 and V is TRBV5-1; tentative D call: TRBD2 (6 bases). Trimming stripped 2 bases from V and 6 bases from J, with 15 bases between. This CDR3 region has 15 residues. Looked up from germline, CDR1 is SGHRS and CDR2 is YFSETQ. The CDR3, as DNA: TGCGCCAGCAGCTTACGGTCAGTGGAGGGCAATGAGCAGTTCTTC. Its protein is CASSLRSVEGNEQFF.

Turning to this clone: Relative to the germline gene, one junction end is altered; a read error may explain this. The rearrangement uses TRBV10-3 and TRBJ1-1; D might be TRBD1 (5 bases). Germline values: CDR1 ENHRY, CDR2 SYGVKD. The CDR3 contains 12 residues. CDR3 sequence: CAISNPGLGGRF. The CDR3, as DNA: TGTGCCATCAGTAATCCGGGACTGGGAGGCAGATTT.

The rearrangement joins TRBV4-3 to TRBJ1-4; D unclear. Between the trimmed V and J ends, which lost 1 base and 0 bases, there was a span of 6 bases. Germline CDR1 LGHNA, CDR2 YSLEER. There are 15 residues in the CDR3. The CDR3 reads CASSQGLATNEKLFF. CDR3 coding DNA: TGCGCCAGCAGCCAAGGGCTTGCAACTAATGAAAAACTGTTTTTT.

The chain is built from TRBV27 and TRBJ1-3; D perhaps matches TRBD1 (6 bases). From germline, CDR1 is MNHEY and CDR2 SMNVEV (reference sequence). V dropped 8 bases and J dropped 0 bases, with 11 bases sitting between them. This CDR3 contains 14 residues. CDR3 loop: CASALTGSGNTIYF. As DNA, the CDR3 is TGTGCCAGCGCATTGACAGGCTCTGGAAACACCATATATTTT.

This clone was seen a few times. The V and J genes are TRBV28 and TRBJ2-2; 7 bases fit TRBD2. This CDR3 contains 13 residues. V dropped 7 bases and J dropped 5; count of bases not matched to a gene: 4. In germline, CDR1 is MDHEN, CDR2 SYDVKM. CDR3 region: CASIYGRTGELFF. CDR3 bases: TGTGCCAGCATCTACGGGAGGACCGGGGAGCTGTTTTTT.

The chain recombines TRBV10-3 with TRBJ1-5, with D maybe TRBD1 (5 bases). The ends were cut back, 6 bases at V and 4 bases at J, with 10 bases in the middle. The CDR3 runs to 13 residues. The germline V gene encodes CDR1 ENHRY and CDR2 SYGVKD. DNA for the CDR3: TGTGCCATCAGAGGGGCCCAGAATCAGCCCCAGCATTTT. It codes for CAIRGAQNQPQHF.